This TCR beta chain is from a study of shared clonotypes between healthy human individuals. Whole-study context: The cohort comprised a couple of women and a few men. Their ages spanned 18 to 49 years.

CDR3 length equals 13 residues. Between the trimmed V and J ends, which lost 8 bases and 0 bases, there was a span of 8 bases. Germline V gives CDR1 MNHEY, CDR2 SMNVEV (reference sequence). The protocol was immunoSEQ multiplex PCR, while the TCRdb copy is restricted to in-frame clones and leaves out a portion. The profile shows about 2.1 million clones, roughly 93% of them singletons. Naive CD8 isolation took CD45RO-negative cells positively selected for CCR7 and excluded terminally differentiated effector memory CD45RA+ cells. Within Nashville, Tennessee resided all donors, each a Caucasian adult. Worth noting for this clone: Its target is not known.

Overall study results and limits: Investigators expected sequencing depth to affect clonotype sharing among donors.

The chain has TRBV27 and TRBJ1-5; D is ambiguous. The origin of this receptor is a man aged 18 to 29 in good health. Some clones in this sample may be carry-over from other donors' samples. The sequencing sample was made of naive CD8+ T cells from PBMCs. The CDR3 nucleotides read TGTGCCAGCGGGTCCGCTAGCAATCAGCCCCAGCATTTT. Translation: CASGSASNQPQHF.